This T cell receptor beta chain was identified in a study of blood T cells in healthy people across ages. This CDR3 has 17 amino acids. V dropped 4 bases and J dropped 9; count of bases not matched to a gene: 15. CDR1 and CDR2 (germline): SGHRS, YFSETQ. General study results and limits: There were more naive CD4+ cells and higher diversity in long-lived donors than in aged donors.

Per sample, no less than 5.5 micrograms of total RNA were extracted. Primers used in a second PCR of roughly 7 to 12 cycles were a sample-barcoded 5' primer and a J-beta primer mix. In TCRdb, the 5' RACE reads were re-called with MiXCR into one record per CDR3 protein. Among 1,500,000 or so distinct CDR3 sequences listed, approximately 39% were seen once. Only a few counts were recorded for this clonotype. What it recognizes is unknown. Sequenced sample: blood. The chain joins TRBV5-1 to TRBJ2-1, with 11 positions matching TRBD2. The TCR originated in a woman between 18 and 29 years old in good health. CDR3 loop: CASSVLLAGDRFGEQFF. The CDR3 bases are TGCGCCAGCAGCGTACTACTAGCGGGGGATCGTTTTGGTGAGCAGTTCTTC.